Listed here is a single TCR beta chain. The data originate from a study of CD8 T cells in Susac syndrome. This CDR3 spans 10 amino acids. Per germline, CDR1 SNHLY and CDR2 FYNNEI. The V end lost 0 bases, the J end lost 12 bases, and 5 bases lay between the germline ends. Random hexamers were used to reverse transcribe roughly 0.45 to 1 ug of RNA. TCRdb analysed the immunoSEQ multiplex PCR reads with MiXCR anew, one entry per CDR3 protein. The sample lists 180,000 or so distinct CDR3 sequences, 95% seen once, with about 0.095% in the top ten. The V call is TRBV2, the J call TRBJ1-2; no reliable D call. The sequence came from a human donor in good health. What was sequenced was CD4+ T cells from PBMCs. As DNA, the CDR3 is TGTGCCAGCAGTGAAGCGCGCCACACCTTC. It yields the protein CASSEARHTF.